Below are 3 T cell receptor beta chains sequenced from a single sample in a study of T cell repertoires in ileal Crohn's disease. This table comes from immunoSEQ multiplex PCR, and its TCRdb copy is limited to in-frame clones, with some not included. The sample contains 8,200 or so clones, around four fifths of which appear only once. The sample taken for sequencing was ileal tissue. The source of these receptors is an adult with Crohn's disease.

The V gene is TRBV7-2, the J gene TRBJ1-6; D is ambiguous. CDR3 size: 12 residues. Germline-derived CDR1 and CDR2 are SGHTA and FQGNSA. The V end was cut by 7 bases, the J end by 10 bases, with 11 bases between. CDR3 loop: CASTQGGSPLHF. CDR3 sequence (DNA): TGTGCCAGCACCCAAGGAGGATCACCCCTCCACTTT.

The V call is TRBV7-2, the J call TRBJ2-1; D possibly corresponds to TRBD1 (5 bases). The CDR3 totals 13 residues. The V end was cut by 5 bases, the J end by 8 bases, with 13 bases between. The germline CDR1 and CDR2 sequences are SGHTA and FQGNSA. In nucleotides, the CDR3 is TGTGCCAGCAGCGCGGACAATGGGGATGAGCAGTTCTTC. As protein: CASSADNGDEQFF.

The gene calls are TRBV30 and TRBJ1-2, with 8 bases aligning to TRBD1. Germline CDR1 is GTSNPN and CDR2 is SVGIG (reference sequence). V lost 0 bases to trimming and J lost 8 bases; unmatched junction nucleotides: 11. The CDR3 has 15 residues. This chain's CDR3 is CAWSVEGQGIGGYTF. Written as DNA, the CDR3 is TGTGCCTGGAGTGTCGAAGGACAGGGAATCGGAGGCTACACCTTC.